The 11 T cell receptor beta chains listed next were all sequenced from one sample in a study of molecular identifiers for immune sequencing clone quantification. TCRdb used MiXCR to reprocess the PCR reads, holding one entry per CDR3 protein. The data hold 400,000 to 600,000 distinct CDR3 sequences, with less than 30% observed a single time. Sequencing was performed on naive CD8+ T cells from blood, with Jurkat cell RNA spiked in. As to subset: FACS-sorted CD8+CD4-CCR7+CD45RA+ naive T cells. These receptors were obtained from a human donor in good health. Some libraries in this study had Jurkat cell RNA spiked in.

At least ten counts were recorded for this clonotype. The V gene is TRBV5-1, the J gene TRBJ1-1; D remains unclear. CDR3 length equals 12 residues. V dropped 5 bases and J dropped 6 bases, with 11 bases sitting between them. CDR1 and CDR2 from the germline V gene are SGHRS and YFSETQ. In DNA form, the CDR3 reads TGCGCCAGCAGGGGGAAAGGAGCTGAAGCTTTCTTT. Amino acid sequence: CASRGKGAEAFF.

This clonotype has a handful of counts. V usage is TRBV5-1 and J usage is TRBJ2-5; D gene ambiguous. The CDR3 runs 15 residues. Trimming cost V 0 bases and J 1 base, with 10 bases left between them. The germline V gene has CDR1 SGHRS and CDR2 YFSETQ. The CDR3 region has the DNA TGCGCCAGCAGCTTGGAGAGTGGGTTCCAAGAGACCCAGTACTTC. It translates to CASSLESGFQETQYF.

The count of this clonotype is one. A single base separates this from a much larger clone, so it may be a read error. The chain is built from TRBV7-2 and TRBJ1-6; D uncertain. The CDR3 extends over 13 amino acids. Germline loops: CDR1 SGHTA, CDR2 FQGNSA. The V gene lost 5 bases and the J gene lost 10 bases, with 12 bases spanning the gap. CDR3 sequence reads: CASSQTGNSPLHF. CDR3 nucleotide sequence: TGTGCCAGCAGCCAGACCGGTAACTCACCCCTCCACTTT.

At least ten counts were recorded for this clonotype. The rearrangement links TRBV5-6 to TRBJ1-3; 8 bases agree with TRBD1. The J segment lost 3 bases and the V segment lost 1 base, leaving 3 bases of the junction unmatched. The CDR3 runs 15 residues. Germline V lookup: CDR1 SGHDT, CDR2 YYEEEE. The CDR3 is CASSLRRGLGNTIYF. The CDR3 DNA sequence: TGTGCCAGCAGCTTGCGCAGGGGGCTTGGAAACACCATATATTTT.

This clonotype was seen a few times. The chain recombines TRBV5-4 with TRBJ2-2; no clear D. Trimming pared 2 bases from V and 6 bases from J, leaving 11 bases between. Germline CDR1 reads SGHNT; CDR2 reads YYREEE (reference sequence). This CDR3 region has 14 residues. Here the CDR3 reads CASSFARSPGELFF. The CDR3 bases are TGTGCCAGCAGCTTCGCAAGGTCCCCCGGGGAGCTGTTTTTT.

This clonotype showed up just a few times. J is TRBJ2-1 and V is TRBV30; D unclear. The length of the CDR3 is 15 residues. Per germline, CDR1 GTSNPN and CDR2 SVGIG (reference sequence). V lost 0 bases and J lost 3, with 12 bases in between. The CDR3 region has the DNA TGTGCCTGGAGTGTTGGGCTAGTTAGCTACAATGAGCAGTTCTTC. It is translated as CAWSVGLVSYNEQFF.

This clonotype showed up just a few times. The chain carries TRBV19 and TRBJ2-2; TRBD2 aligns across 13 bases. In germline, CDR1 is LNHDA, CDR2 SQIVND (reference sequence). V trimming: 4 bases; J trimming: 5 bases; junction bases outside the gene matches: 4. The CDR3 totals 16 residues. The CDR3 bases are TGTGCCAGTAGTACGGGACTAGCGGGACGGACCGGGGAGCTGTTTTTT. Protein sequence: CASSTGLAGRTGELFF.

This clonotype occurred many times. The V and J genes are TRBV24-1 and TRBJ2-3, with D uncertain. Germline CDR1 reads KGHDR; CDR2 reads SFDVKD. V lost 3 bases to trimming and J lost 9 bases, with 21 bases between them. CDR3 length equals 16 residues. CDR3 sequence reads: CATSDHQEPYARTQYF. The CDR3 DNA reads as TGTGCCACCAGTGATCATCAGGAACCATACGCTAGGACGCAGTATTTT.

This clonotype was counted ten times or more. This chain links TRBV29-1 with TRBJ1-1; D call uncertain. Germline values: CDR1 SQVTM, CDR2 ANQGSEA. Trimming shortened V by 7 bases and J by 0 bases, and 6 bases separated the two germline ends. The CDR3 covers 11 residues. The CDR3 bases are TGCAGCGCCACAATGAACACTGAAGCTTTCTTT. Its protein is CSATMNTEAFF.

This clonotype was seen only a few times. The CDR3 bases are TGTGCCAGCAGTACGGGACTAGCGGAGCCCGCCTACGAGCAGTACTTC. It translates to CASSTGLAEPAYEQYF. This chain links TRBV28 with TRBJ2-7, with TRBD2 identical over 11 bases. Germline trimming cut 5 bases from V and 2 bases from J; bases unmatched to any gene: 8. The CDR3 extends over 16 amino acids. Germline V gene data show CDR1 as MDHEN and CDR2 as SYDVKM.

The V call is TRBV6-5, the J call TRBJ2-3, with TRBD2 identical over 9 bases. V lost 6 bases and J lost 5; bases outside the gene matches: 15. The CDR3 loop spans 17 amino acids. Germline V gives CDR1 MNHEY, CDR2 SVGAGI. CDR3 coding DNA: TGTGCCAGCAGCCCCCCCTGGGTTAGCGGGAGTCTAGATACGCAGTATTTT. Residues: CASSPPWVSGSLDTQYF.